This is a list of T cell receptor beta chains from one sample in a study of blood T cell repertoires in COVID-19. This table comes from immunoSEQ multiplex PCR, and its TCRdb copy is limited to in-frame clones, with some not included. The sample lists about 300,000 clones; approximately 90% were seen once. The sequencing input was peripheral blood. The origin of the receptors is a young woman with COVID-19, enrolled during active disease. Both conserved end residues are part of each CDR3. D genes are given only for firm matches. Some rows mark clone size as missing; the rest say once, few, many or name a class of expanded clone.

clone size: once; D gene: .; V gene: TRBV3-1/TRBV3-2; J gene: TRBJ2-7; CDR3 protein: CASSQNREWGEQYF; CDR3 DNA: TGTGCCAGCAGCCAGAACAGGGAGTGGGGCGAGCAGTACTTC
clone size: few; D gene: TRBD1; V gene: TRBV29-1; J gene: TRBJ1-5; CDR3 protein: CSVEDPGQYQPQHF; CDR3 DNA: TGCAGCGTTGAAGACCCGGGACAGTATCAGCCCCAGCATTTT
clone size: .; D gene: .; V gene: TRBV5-4; J gene: TRBJ1-2; CDR3 protein: CASSGGRESILHYGYTF; CDR3 DNA: TGTGCCAGCAGCGGGGGACGGGAGAGTATCTTACACTATGGCTACACCTTC
clone size: .; D gene: .; V gene: TRBV5-4; J gene: TRBJ2-1; CDR3 protein: CASSLVARGDEQFF; CDR3 DNA: TGTGCCAGCAGCTTGGTAGCCAGGGGGGATGAGCAGTTCTTC
clone size: .; D gene: .; V gene: TRBV5-6; J gene: TRBJ2-1; CDR3 protein: CASSLTRFDEQFF; CDR3 DNA: TGTGCCAGCAGCCTGACTAGGTTCGATGAGCAGTTCTTC
clone size: .; D gene: TRBD1; V gene: TRBV7-8; J gene: TRBJ2-7; CDR3 protein: CASSLAPQGYSYEQYF; CDR3 DNA: TGTGCCAGCAGCTTAGCCCCACAGGGGTACTCCTACGAGCAGTACTTC
clone size: .; D gene: .; V gene: TRBV19; J gene: TRBJ1-1; CDR3 protein: CASSILQDTEAFF; CDR3 DNA: TGTGCCAGTAGTATTCTTCAGGACACTGAAGCTTTCTTT
clone size: .; D gene: .; V gene: TRBV9; J gene: TRBJ1-5; CDR3 protein: CASSGASSVNQPQHF; CDR3 DNA: TGTGCCAGCAGCGGGGCAAGCTCCGTCAATCAGCCCCAGCATTTT
clone size: .; D gene: .; V gene: TRBV2; J gene: TRBJ1-1; CDR3 protein: CASNFGGGRGTEAFF; CDR3 DNA: TGTGCCAGCAATTTCGGGGGAGGACGGGGCACTGAAGCTTTCTTT
clone size: .; D gene: TRBD2; V gene: TRBV19; J gene: TRBJ2-1; CDR3 protein: CASSTPLMGGRTPSYNEQFF; CDR3 DNA: TGTGCCAGTAGTACCCCACTGATGGGCGGGAGGACCCCCTCCTACAATGAGCAGTTCTTC
clone size: .; D gene: .; V gene: TRBV5-1; J gene: TRBJ2-5; CDR3 protein: CASSRGQETQYF; CDR3 DNA: TGCGCCAGCAGTCGGGGCCAAGAGACCCAGTACTTC
clone size: .; D gene: TRBD2; V gene: TRBV12-5; J gene: TRBJ2-2; CDR3 protein: CASGLVRRTSGSDTGELFF; CDR3 DNA: TGTGCTAGTGGTTTGGTACGTAGGACTAGCGGGAGTGACACCGGGGAGCTGTTTTTT
clone size: .; D gene: .; V gene: TRBV15; J gene: TRBJ2-3; CDR3 protein: CATSRASAAFSTDTQYF; CDR3 DNA: TGTGCCACCAGCAGAGCCTCAGCGGCCTTTAGCACAGATACGCAGTATTTT
clone size: .; D gene: .; V gene: TRBV2; J gene: TRBJ1-1; CDR3 protein: CASIRQAPSTEAFF; CDR3 DNA: TGTGCCAGCATTCGACAGGCCCCAAGCACTGAAGCTTTCTTT
clone size: .; D gene: TRBD2; V gene: TRBV12-3/TRBV12-4; J gene: TRBJ2-7; CDR3 protein: CASSLGGFEQYF; CDR3 DNA: TGTGCCAGCAGTTTGGGGGGGTTCGAGCAGTACTTC
clone size: .; D gene: TRBD1; V gene: TRBV6-5; J gene: TRBJ1-2; CDR3 protein: CASSVTGKNYGYTF; CDR3 DNA: TGTGCCAGCAGCGTGACAGGGAAGAACTATGGCTACACCTTC
clone size: .; D gene: TRBD2; V gene: TRBV6-5; J gene: TRBJ2-7; CDR3 protein: CASSPGLAGDDEQYF; CDR3 DNA: TGTGCCAGCAGCCCGGGACTAGCGGGAGACGACGAGCAGTACTTC
clone size: .; D gene: TRBD1; V gene: TRBV18; J gene: TRBJ2-1; CDR3 protein: CASSPPGQGFDEQFF; CDR3 DNA: TGTGCCAGCTCACCCCCGGGACAGGGGTTTGATGAGCAGTTCTTC
clone size: .; D gene: .; V gene: TRBV5-8; J gene: TRBJ2-1; CDR3 protein: CASSSWERDNEQFF; CDR3 DNA: TGTGCCAGCAGCTCCTGGGAGAGGGACAATGAGCAGTTCTTC
clone size: .; D gene: .; V gene: TRBV7-3; J gene: TRBJ2-2; CDR3 protein: CASSLYATVLTGELFF; CDR3 DNA: TGTGCCAGCAGCTTATACGCGACAGTTCTCACCGGGGAGCTGTTTTTT
clone size: .; D gene: .; V gene: TRBV11-2; J gene: TRBJ1-1; CDR3 protein: CASSRALVVQMNTEAFF; CDR3 DNA: TGTGCCAGCAGCCGCGCCTTGGTCGTCCAAATGAACACTGAAGCTTTCTTT
clone size: .; D gene: TRBD2; V gene: TRBV10-1; J gene: TRBJ2-2; CDR3 protein: CASGLADTGELFF; CDR3 DNA: TGCGCCAGCGGACTAGCGGACACCGGGGAGCTGTTTTTT
clone size: once; D gene: .; V gene: TRBV12-3/TRBV12-4; J gene: TRBJ2-2; CDR3 protein: CASSLSSPGELFF; CDR3 DNA: TGTGCCAGCAGTTTATCCAGTCCCGGGGAGCTGTTTTTT
clone size: .; D gene: .; V gene: TRBV7-9; J gene: TRBJ1-4; CDR3 protein: CASSSPRVFNEKLFF; CDR3 DNA: TGTGCCAGCAGCTCCCCGAGGGTATTTAATGAAAAACTGTTTTTT
clone size: .; D gene: .; V gene: TRBV30; J gene: TRBJ1-3; CDR3 protein: CAWAGVGNTIYF; CDR3 DNA: TGTGCCTGGGCAGGGGTCGGAAACACCATATATTTT
clone size: .; D gene: .; V gene: TRBV6-5; J gene: TRBJ1-2; CDR3 protein: CASSYSSSNYGYTF; CDR3 DNA: TGTGCCAGCAGTTACTCAAGCTCCAACTATGGCTACACCTTC
clone size: .; D gene: .; V gene: TRBV6-1; J gene: TRBJ2-7; CDR3 protein: CASSETGRSHEQYF; CDR3 DNA: TGTGCCAGCAGTGAGACAGGGAGGAGCCACGAGCAGTACTTC
clone size: .; D gene: TRBD1; V gene: TRBV27; J gene: TRBJ1-1; CDR3 protein: CASSLRDRGNTEAFF; CDR3 DNA: TGTGCCAGCAGTTTAAGGGACAGGGGGAACACTGAAGCTTTCTTT
clone size: few; D gene: .; V gene: TRBV24-1; J gene: TRBJ2-3; CDR3 protein: CATSERTSTDTQYF; CDR3 DNA: TGTGCCACCAGTGAACGAACTAGCACAGATACGCAGTATTTT
clone size: .; D gene: TRBD2; V gene: TRBV5-1; J gene: TRBJ2-2; CDR3 protein: CASSPLKGGSYTGELFF; CDR3 DNA: TGCGCCAGCAGCCCTCTTAAGGGAGGGAGTTACACCGGGGAGCTGTTTTTT